The 25 T cell receptor beta chains below all came from one sample that was sequenced in a study of post-analysis software for immune sequencing data. No antigen has been assigned to these receptors. Carried by the TCR beta cDNA libraries were unique molecular identifiers. In TCRdb, the PCR reads were re-called with MiXCR into one record per CDR3 protein. The repertoire holds hundreds of thousands of distinct CDR3 sequences, with about 50% as singletons. The study, taken as a whole, reports: Four or five TRBV segments were more frequent in patients than controls; TRBV5-6, TRBV5-1 and TRBV20-1 belonged to this group.

Specimen: blood. The receptors stem from a girl aged 5-17 years with multiple sclerosis.

This clonotype was seen a handful of times. The V call is TRBV15, the J call TRBJ2-7, with 11 bases fitting TRBD1. The CDR3 sequence is 16 residues long. V lost 5 bases, J lost 3 bases, and 9 bases stayed unmatched. Germline loops: CDR1 LNHNV, CDR2 YYDKDF (reference sequence). The CDR3 DNA reads as TGTGCCACCAGCGCTCCCGGGACAGGGGGACTCTACGAGCAGTACTTC. This sequence encodes CATSAPGTGGLYEQYF. Full variable domain (outside the CDR3, taken from reference TRBV15 and TRBJ2-7): DAMVIQNPRYQVTQFGKPVTLSCSQTLNHNVMYWYQQKSSQAPKLLFHYYDKDFNNEADTPDNFQSRRPNTSFCFLDIRSPGLGDTAMYLCATSAPGTGGLYEQYFGPGTRLTVT.

The rearrangement links TRBV20-1 to TRBJ2-1; D not certain. Deletions cut 4 bases from V and 9 bases from J, with 10 bases between. This CDR3 is 11 amino acids long. Germline V gene data show CDR1 as DFQATT and CDR2 as SNEGSKA (reference sequence). The DNA of the CDR3 is TGCAGTGCTATGTTTGGTAGTGAGCAGTTCTTC. This sequence encodes CSAMFGSEQFF.

This sequence joins TRBV3-1 and TRBJ2-5, with 12 bases identical to TRBD2. This CDR3 spans 16 amino acids. Trimming cost V 4 bases and J 1 base; bases outside gene matches: 4. The V gene's germline CDR1 is LGHDT and CDR2 YNNKEL (reference sequence). The CDR3 protein is CASSRLTSGGQETQYF. Here the CDR3 DNA reads TGTGCCAGCAGCCGCCTGACTAGCGGGGGCCAAGAGACCCAGTACTTC.

V and J are TRBV28 and TRBJ2-7; tentative D call: TRBD2 (5 bases). Germline loops: CDR1 MDHEN, CDR2 SYDVKM. The CDR3 totals 12 residues. CDR3: CATVGSSYEQYF. The CDR3 nucleotides are TGTGCTACAGTGGGGAGCTCCTACGAGCAGTACTTC.

V is TRBV20-1 and J is TRBJ2-3, with 9 nucleotides matching TRBD2. CDR3 length: 15 amino acids. Losses at the gene ends were 5 bases for V and 2 bases for J; bases not matched to a gene: 8. Germline assignment: CDR1 DFQATT and CDR2 SNEGSKA (reference sequence). The DNA of the CDR3 is TGCAGTGCTCCACGCGGGAGGGCCTTCACAGATACGCAGTATTTT. This sequence encodes CSAPRGRAFTDTQYF.

V and J are TRBV20-1 and TRBJ2-1; maybe TRBD2 (6 bases). This CDR3 contains 13 residues. V shed 2 bases and J shed 9 bases, with 14 bases lying between them. Germline CDR1 reads DFQATT; CDR2 reads SNEGSKA (reference sequence). The DNA for the CDR3 is TGCAGTGCTAGAAAAAAGGGACTCGGTGAGCAGTTCTTC. Protein sequence: CSARKKGLGEQFF.

V gene TRBV29-1 combines with J gene TRBJ2-5; 11 bases align to TRBD1. The CDR3 has 14 amino acids. V lost 5 bases, J lost 4 bases, and 6 bases stayed unmatched. Germline lookup yields CDR1 SQVTM and CDR2 ANQGSEA. The CDR3 nucleotides are TGCAGCGTTTCGGGGGACAGGGGGATAGAGACCCAGTACTTC. Translated: CSVSGDRGIETQYF.

This clonotype turned up a few times. The chain uses TRBV27 and TRBJ2-7, with D perhaps matching TRBD1 or TRBD2 (5 bases each). The V and J ends lost 6 bases and 2 bases respectively, with 14 bases between them. The CDR3 is made up of 14 amino acids. Germline CDR1 MNHEY, CDR2 SMNVEV (reference sequence). The CDR3 protein is CASSSPGTPYEQYF. CDR3 nucleotides: TGTGCCAGCAGCAGTCCAGGGACCCCCTACGAGCAGTACTTC.

CDR3 nucleotides: TGTGCCAGCAACCGACTAGCGGGAGATGGTTACAATGAGCAGTTCTTC. This translates into CASNRLAGDGYNEQFF. The V call is TRBV12-3 or TRBV12-4, the J call TRBJ2-1; the match to TRBD2 covers 12 bases. Trimming at V came to 7 bases and at J to 4 bases, leaving 8 bases not matched to a gene. This CDR3 is built from 16 residues.

CDR3 DNA: TGTGCCAGCAGCCATCGCCGGATCGCCAATGAGCAGTTCTTC. Translation gives CASSHRRIANEQFF. J is TRBJ2-1 and V is TRBV14; unclear D gene. Germline V gene lookup returns CDR1 SGHDN and CDR2 FVKESK. This CDR3 comprises 14 residues. V lost 3 bases and J lost 6, with 12 bases in between.

The genes are TRBV18 and TRBJ2-5, with no clear D. Germline-derived CDR1 and CDR2 are KGHSH and LQKENI. V was cut by 4 bases and J by 6 bases, with 6 bases left in between. The CDR3 covers 11 residues. The CDR3 reads CASSRQKTQYF. DNA for the CDR3: TGTGCCAGCTCACGTCAAAAGACCCAGTACTTC.

The V and J genes are TRBV29-1 and TRBJ2-1; weak D call: TRBD1 (6 bases). V shed 4 bases and J shed 9 bases, with 19 bases lying between them. Germline CDR1 and CDR2: SQVTM and ANQGSEA. The CDR3 runs to 14 residues. The CDR3 DNA reads as TGCAGCGTTGTTGTCTGGCAGGGGTTCGGTGAGCAGTTCTTC. Encoded protein: CSVVVWQGFGEQFF.

V usage is TRBV6-4 and J usage is TRBJ2-1; 12 positions match TRBD2. The CDR3 runs to 17 residues. V was pared by 0 bases and J by 0 bases, with 0 bases of the junction left unmatched. Germline CDR1 reads MRHNA; CDR2 reads SNTAGT. The CDR3 reads CASSDSTSGGSYNEQFF. The CDR3 DNA follows: TGTGCCAGCAGTGACTCGACTAGCGGGGGCTCCTACAATGAGCAGTTCTTC.

V and J are TRBV5-4 and TRBJ2-1, with 7 bases identical to TRBD1. CDR3 length: 14 residues. Germline V gene data show CDR1 as SGHNT and CDR2 as YYREEE (reference sequence). With V trimmed by 3 bases and J by 4 bases, 4 bases remained unmatched. CDR3 region: CASSWTGAYNEQFF. Here the CDR3 DNA reads TGTGCCAGCAGCTGGACAGGAGCATACAATGAGCAGTTCTTC. Full variable domain (remainder filled in from reference TRBV5-4 and TRBJ2-1): ETGVTQSPTHLIKTRGQQVTLRCSSQSGHNTVSWYQQALGQGPQFIFQYYREEENGRGNFPPRFSGLQFPNYSSELNVNALELDDSALYLCASSWTGAYNEQFFGPGTRLTVL.

The chain couples TRBV15 to TRBJ2-3; tentative D call: TRBD1 (8 bases). CDR3 length: 18 residues. Germline V gene lookup returns CDR1 LNHNV and CDR2 YYDKDF (reference sequence). The V end lost 1 base, the J end lost 3 bases, and 20 bases lay between the germline ends. The CDR3 reads CATSRGTGRGTVTDTQYF. The CDR3 nucleotides read TGTGCCACCAGCAGAGGGACAGGGAGGGGGACCGTTACAGATACGCAGTATTTT. The variable domain in full, with the rest retrieved from reference TRBV15 and TRBJ2-3, is DAMVIQNPRYQVTQFGKPVTLSCSQTLNHNVMYWYQQKSSQAPKLLFHYYDKDFNNEADTPDNFQSRRPNTSFCFLDIRSPGLGDTAMYLCATSRGTGRGTVTDTQYFGPGTRLTVL.

V usage is TRBV29-1 and J usage is TRBJ2-5; possible D gene TRBD2, 5 bases. V lost 3 bases and J 11 bases, leaving 22 bases between the germline ends. Germline CDR1 reads SQVTM; CDR2 reads ANQGSEA. The length of the CDR3 is 14 residues. The CDR3 protein is CSVELAYGHNEQYF. In DNA form, the CDR3 reads TGCAGCGTTGAGCTAGCCTACGGCCACAATGAGCAGTACTTC.

The chain carries TRBV20-1 and TRBJ2-7; D is unresolved. The germline V and J ends were trimmed by 0 bases and 2 bases, with 8 bases remaining between them. CDR3 length equals 13 residues. Per the germline V gene, CDR1 is DFQATT and CDR2 is SNEGSKA (reference sequence). The CDR3 region is CSARDNIPYEQYF. The DNA for the CDR3 is TGCAGTGCTAGAGATAACATACCCTACGAGCAGTACTTC.

The gene calls are TRBV6-5 and TRBJ2-3; TRBD1 matches 9 bases. Trimming cost V 0 bases and J 1 base; bases outside gene matches: 14. The germline V gene encodes CDR1 MNHEY and CDR2 SVGAGI. The CDR3 sequence is 20 residues long. CDR3 sequence reads: CASSYSLDRGKGTGTDTQYF. CDR3 bases: TGTGCCAGCAGTTACTCGCTGGACAGGGGAAAGGGAACTGGCACAGATACGCAGTATTTT.

This clonotype was detected a few times. The chain links TRBV5-1 to TRBJ2-3, with D perhaps TRBD1 (6 bases). The V gene lost 2 bases and the J gene lost 6 bases, with 16 bases spanning the gap. The germline CDR1 and CDR2 sequences are SGHRS and YFSETQ. The CDR3 runs 15 residues. The CDR3, as DNA: TGCGCCAGCAGCTTCAGGGGTGTTGAAATTGATACGCAGTATTTT. This sequence encodes CASSFRGVEIDTQYF.

A few counts support this clonotype. The chain is built from TRBV7-6 and TRBJ2-5; D is ambiguous. The CDR3 runs to 13 residues. Germline V gene lookup returns CDR1 SGHVS and CDR2 FNYEAQ. Trimming took 1 base from V and 5 from J, leaving 8 bases between them. This chain's CDR3 is CASSLDLGETQYF. The CDR3 DNA follows: TGTGCCAGCAGCTTAGACCTCGGGGAGACCCAGTACTTC.

The chain couples TRBV20-1 to TRBJ2-3; D gene ambiguous. CDR3 length equals 13 residues. Germline assignment: CDR1 DFQATT and CDR2 SNEGSKA (reference sequence). V gave up 6 bases and J gave up 1 base, with 11 bases separating them. CDR3 DNA sequence: TGCAGTGCCCCCCCCGAGGGCACAGATACGCAGTATTTT. Translation: CSAPPEGTDTQYF.

The rearrangement joins TRBV20-1 to TRBJ2-5; no firm D call. CDR1 and CDR2 (germline): DFQATT, SNEGSKA (reference sequence). Trimming pared 6 bases from V and 2 bases from J, leaving 7 bases between. The CDR3 has 11 residues. The CDR3 spells CSAPRQETQYF. The DNA for the CDR3 is TGCAGTGCCCCCAGGCAAGAGACCCAGTACTTC.

The chain uses TRBV7-6 and TRBJ2-5; the D gene is possibly TRBD2 (6 bases). Germline-derived CDR1 and CDR2 are SGHVS and FNYEAQ. V was trimmed by 1 base and J by 2 bases, leaving 17 bases between them. The CDR3 is 17 residues long. CDR3 nucleotides: TGTGCCAGCAGCTTAGGCCCGGGGGAGGTCGGGCAAGAGACCCAGTACTTC. Translation: CASSLGPGEVGQETQYF.

The chain uses TRBV20-1 and TRBJ2-3; 7 bases line up with TRBD2. Trimming cost V 4 bases and J 0 bases; bases outside gene matches: 10. This CDR3 spans 16 amino acids. Germline values: CDR1 DFQATT, CDR2 SNEGSKA (reference sequence). The CDR3 coding sequence is TGCAGTGCTAACGATAGACTAGCCGTGAGCACAGATACGCAGTATTTT. Protein: CSANDRLAVSTDTQYF.

V and J are TRBV2 and TRBJ1-2; D not resolved. The CDR3 sequence is 16 residues long. Trimming shortened V by 3 bases and J by 1 base, and 15 bases separated the two germline ends. The germline V gene encodes CDR1 SNHLY and CDR2 FYNNEI. The CDR3 protein is CASSDGQLPFNYGYTF. In nucleotides, the CDR3 is TGTGCCAGCAGTGATGGCCAGCTGCCCTTTAACTATGGCTACACCTTC.